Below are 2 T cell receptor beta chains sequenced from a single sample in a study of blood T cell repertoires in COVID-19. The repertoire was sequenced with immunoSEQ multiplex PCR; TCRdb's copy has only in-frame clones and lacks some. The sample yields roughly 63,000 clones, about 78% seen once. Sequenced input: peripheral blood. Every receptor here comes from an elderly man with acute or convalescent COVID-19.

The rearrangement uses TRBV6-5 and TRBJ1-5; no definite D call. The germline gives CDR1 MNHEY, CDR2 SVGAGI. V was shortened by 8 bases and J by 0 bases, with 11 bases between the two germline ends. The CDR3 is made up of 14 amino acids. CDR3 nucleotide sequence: TGTGCCAGCCTCGAGAATCATAGCAATCAGCCCCAGCATTTT. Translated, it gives CASLENHSNQPQHF.

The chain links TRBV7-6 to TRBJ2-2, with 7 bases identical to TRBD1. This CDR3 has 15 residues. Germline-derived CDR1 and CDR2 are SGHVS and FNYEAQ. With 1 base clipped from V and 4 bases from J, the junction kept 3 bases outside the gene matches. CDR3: CASSLGQGSTGELFF. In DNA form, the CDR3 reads TGTGCCAGCAGCTTAGGACAGGGTTCCACCGGGGAGCTGTTTTTT. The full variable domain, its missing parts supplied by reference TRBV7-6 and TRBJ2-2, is GAGVSQSPRYKVTKRGQDVALRCDPISGHVSLYWYRQALGQGPEFLTYFNYEAQQDKSGLPNDRFSAERPEGSISTLTIQRTEQRDSAMYRCASSLGQGSTGELFFGEGSRLTVL.